This TCR beta chain was identified in a study of blood T cell repertoires in COVID-19 (dated by TCRdb to about 2020). Concerning the study at large: The collaborator samples originated in the United States, Italy and Spain and spanned the acute and convalescent phases of COVID-19. The material from the prospective study consisted of cDNA or gDNA derived from T cells, B-cell-depleted T cells, or PBMCs. Subjects who had been exposed to COVID-19, were actively infected with it, or had recovered from it provided the deeply sampled blood TCRbeta repertoires that made up the dataset. The repertoires were released in a freely available public database meant as a resource for research on the immune response to SARS-CoV-2. The samples were drawn from the first 160 participants of the ongoing ImmuneRACE study and from 1,254 subjects provided by 6 global collaborators. A de-identified subject ID, COVID-19 status, age in years and sex were almost always included in the sample metadata. HLA class I and class II types, where available, came from metadata supplied by the sample provider rather than from assay-based typing. The paper's findings and limits, for the study overall: Clinical and demographic metadata were provided uncurated, with the amount varying by source and participant.

At one collaborating source in Seattle, patients were enrolled during active infection and were followed longitudinally through the course of disease. Whole blood was collected in K2EDTA tubes by collaborating institutions according to the institutions' own protocols. For TCRbeta analysis, collaborators shipped samples as frozen whole blood, isolated PBMCs, or DNA extracted from either of those sample types. With regard to this clone: It lacks a known antigen. No base quality information exists; no much larger clone differs at one position.

TCRbeta CDR3 regions were amplified from genomic DNA using the immunoSEQ Assay, a bias-controlled multiplex PCR. Regarding the original processing steps: Nucleated cell counts per sample were estimated from amplification of reference gene primers within the assay. Sequence reads were collapsed and filtered to measure the absolute abundance of every unique TCRbeta CDR3 rearrangement. For each sample, productive Simpson clonality was calculated by taking the square root of Simpson's diversity index across productive rearrangements. This immuneACCESS table, as held by TCRdb, lists in-frame sequences with V and J called but not all clones. Of the missing ones, under half trace to an unresolved V gene in checked studies; the others have no known cause. That table gives V, J and clone size, and the DNA gave D and trimming. This sample holds around 260,000 clones; roughly 84% were observed only once. Roughly 0.87% of the sample comes from the top ten.

From V the trimming removes 3 bases and from J it removes 2 bases, while the gene matches leave 2 bases of the junction unaccounted for. The germline V gene (reference sequence) sets CDR1 to SEHNR and CDR2 to FQNEAQ. The CDR3 holds 15 amino acids from the cysteine to the phenylalanine. Only the CDR3 portion is preserved as DNA: 45 bases, with reading frame beginning at the first base. This TCR came from a human donor with COVID-19, enrolled during active disease. The donor label of this sample is uncertain. Recombination connected TRBV7-9 to TRBJ1-4, and TRBD1 matches 8 of the central bases. Sequencing was performed on peripheral blood. The DNA is as follows: TGTGCCAGCAGCTTCACAGGGGGGACTAATGAAAAACTGTTTTTT. Protein translation: CASSFTGGTNEKLFF.